This TCR beta chain is from a study of shared clonotypes between healthy human individuals. Study in general: Each donor's CD4 naive and CD4 memory cells filled three plates apiece, CD8 naive two, and CD8 memory one. Study-wide findings and caveats: Sharing across several donors was seen in roughly 5.2% of naive CD4 clonotypes. Genetic and exposure-history diversity was limited by the few donors. When compared with the clonotypes that were shared by all four sorted-subset donors, the non-shared clonotypes turned out to have lower generation probabilities.

Generated by immunoSEQ multiplex PCR, the TCRdb table keeps only in-frame clones and is missing some. The data contain around 2,000,000 clones, 90% to 95% of them singletons. Naive CD8 populations comprised CD45RO-negative cells positively selected for CCR7, excluding terminally differentiated effector memory CD45RA+ cells. As concerns this clone: Antigen: not known.

The CDR3 consists of 14 residues. V lost 6 bases and J lost 5; bases outside the gene matches: 8. Looked up from germline, CDR1 is MNHEY and CDR2 is SMNVEV (reference sequence). Sequencing was carried out using naive CD8+ T cells from PBMCs. The source is a man between 18 and 29 years old in good health. Some clones in this sample may be carry-over from other donors' samples. The chain joins TRBV27 to TRBJ1-1; 8 bases fit TRBD1. CDR3 DNA sequence: TGTGCCAGCAGCGCCAGGACAGGGATGACTGAAGCTTTCTTT. Protein sequence: CASSARTGMTEAFF.